This passage covers 9 T cell receptor beta chains from one sample sequenced in a study of cytomegalovirus exposure and HLA in healthy donors. Only in-frame clones appear in the TCRdb table, and some are missing; sequencing was by immunoSEQ multiplex PCR. The table lists over 150,000 clones, roughly 91% of them singletons. Source material: PBMCs. These TCRs come from a woman aged 18-29 years in good health and CMV-seropositive.

V is TRBV18 and J is TRBJ2-7; TRBD2 aligns across 11 bases. Looked up from germline, CDR1 is KGHSH and CDR2 is LQKENI. The CDR3 covers 15 residues. V shed 5 bases and J 2 bases; nucleotides not matched to a gene: 5. CDR3 sequence: CASSRGTSGTYEQYF. The CDR3 DNA sequence: TGTGCCAGCTCAAGGGGGACTAGCGGAACCTACGAGCAGTACTTC. The complete variable domain, with remaining parts taken from reference TRBV18 and TRBJ2-7, reads NAGVMQNPRHLVRRRGQEARLRCSPMKGHSHVYWYRQLPEEGLKFMVYLQKENIIDESGMPKERFSAEFPKEGPSILRIQQVVRGDSAAYFCASSRGTSGTYEQYFGPGTRLTVT.

The V gene is TRBV6-4, the J gene TRBJ1-2; no clear D gene. Germline values: CDR1 MRHNA, CDR2 SNTAGT. The CDR3 contains 14 residues. V was pared by 6 bases and J by 3 bases, with 14 bases between. CDR3 coding DNA: TGTGCCAGCAGCCCCACCGGGAGCTACTATGGCTACACCTTC. Residues: CASSPTGSYYGYTF.

The chain links TRBV7-9 to TRBJ2-2; D perhaps matches TRBD2 (5 bases). Germline V gene sequence: CDR1 SEHNR, CDR2 FQNEAQ (reference sequence). CDR3 length equals 16 residues. Between the trimmed V and J ends, which lost 2 bases and 1 base, there was a span of 11 bases. The CDR3 protein is CASSLLRAGNTGELFF. Here the CDR3 DNA reads TGTGCCAGCAGCTTACTTCGGGCGGGGAACACCGGGGAGCTGTTTTTT.

This chain joins TRBV10-3 and TRBJ2-5, with D perhaps matching TRBD2 (5 bases). CDR1 is ENHRY, CDR2 SYGVKD, per germline. V lost 2 bases to trimming and J lost 3 bases, with 10 bases between them. This CDR3 contains 14 residues. Here the CDR3 reads CAISEEWREETQYF. The DNA for the CDR3 is TGTGCCATCAGTGAGGAATGGCGGGAAGAGACCCAGTACTTC.

The V gene is TRBV2, the J gene TRBJ1-5; D gene unclear. Germline V gene sequence: CDR1 SNHLY, CDR2 FYNNEI. CDR3 size: 14 residues. Trimming stripped 3 bases from V and 4 bases from J, with 10 bases between. In nucleotides, the CDR3 is TGTGCCAGCAGTGAGCATGGCTCTAATCAGCCCCAGCATTTT. Translation: CASSEHGSNQPQHF.

The rearrangement uses TRBV11-3 and TRBJ1-1, with 7 bases matching TRBD1. The CDR3 consists of 14 residues. Germline CDR1 reads SGHNT; CDR2 reads YENEEA. Losses at the gene ends were 5 bases for V and 7 bases for J; bases not matched to a gene: 10. The DNA for the CDR3 is TGTGCCAGCAGCCTAGGAAGGGGGCAGGATGAAGCTTTCTTT. Encoded protein: CASSLGRGQDEAFF.

The DNA for the CDR3 is TGTGCCACCAGCAGGACAGGGAACTACAATGAGCAGTTCTTC. Translation gives CATSRTGNYNEQFF. The chain has TRBV15 and TRBJ2-1; 7 bases are shared with TRBD1. Unmatched junction bases numbered 2, after V lost 3 bases and J lost 3 bases. Germline loops: CDR1 LNHNV, CDR2 YYDKDF (reference sequence). The CDR3 length is 14 residues.

This chain connects TRBV27 to TRBJ1-1; D remains unclear. Germline V gene data show CDR1 as MNHEY and CDR2 as SMNVEV (reference sequence). V was shortened by 3 bases and J by 1 base, with 9 bases between the two germline ends. The CDR3 sequence is 14 residues long. This CDR3 reads CASSFVTENTEAFF. As DNA, the CDR3 is TGTGCCAGCAGTTTCGTCACAGAGAACACTGAAGCTTTCTTT.

The rearrangement uses TRBV10-3 and TRBJ2-2, with a possible D match to TRBD1 (6 bases). The CDR3 covers 16 residues. V gave up 4 bases and J gave up 4 bases, with 16 bases separating them. Germline lookup yields CDR1 ENHRY and CDR2 SYGVKD. The CDR3 here is CAISGLTGFGTGELFF. The CDR3, as DNA: TGTGCCATCAGTGGACTCACAGGGTTTGGCACCGGGGAGCTGTTTTTT.